This T cell receptor beta chain emerged from a study of T cells in pancreatic ductal adenocarcinoma. The assay was immunoSEQ multiplex PCR, and TCRdb's table has in-frame clones only and misses some. Altogether about 16,000 clones are present, 88% being singletons, with the ten largest covering roughly 0.91%. Comment on this clone: Its antigen is not known.

The selected patients with pancreatic ductal adenocarcinoma had surgery but no neoadjuvant therapy. Trimming took off 6 bases at V and 1 base at J, with 14 bases between the two ends. CDR3 length: 15 amino acids. Germline V gives CDR1 MGHRA, CDR2 YSYEKL. Study-wide points: This surgical cohort overrepresents the minority presenting with early-stage disease. Mean clonality was around 0.11 in tumors and 0.06 to 0.085 in blood, not significantly different. Compared with tumor, blood showed more total productive templates and 6.5 to 10-fold more clonotypes. Tumors hold more CD45RO+ effector T cells, which may bias toward lower diversity.

V and J are TRBV4-1 and TRBJ2-3, with D unclear. The clonotype originates from a human donor with pancreatic ductal adenocarcinoma. The sample comprised PBMCs. The CDR3 spells CASRATVEGTDTQYF. As DNA, the CDR3 is TGCGCCAGCAGAGCGACGGTAGAAGGCACAGATACGCAGTATTTT.